The sequence of this T cell receptor (beta chain) was determined in a study of patients and donors after allogeneic stem cell transplantation. The V gene lost 5 bases and the J gene lost 4 bases, with 20 bases spanning the gap. Germline CDR1 and CDR2: SNHLY and FYNNEI. The CDR3 runs to 16 residues. TCRdb re-analysed the RT-PCR reads in MiXCR, keeping a single row per CDR3 protein. This sample has 400,000 to 450,000 distinct CDR3 sequences; approximately 16% occur once, and the top ten carry 7.2%. This sequence joins TRBV2 and TRBJ2-5; D is perhaps TRBD2 (6 bases). The TCR originated in a human donor who was either an allogeneic HSCT recipient or a stem cell or donor lymphocyte infusion donor (not recorded which). It is not recorded whose cells these are; they may come from a transplant donor. Source material: blood, either unsorted or a sorted T cell fraction (not recorded which). The CDR3 protein is CASSFRGSGFGETQYF. The CDR3, as DNA: TGTGCCAGCAGTTTCCGGGGTAGCGGCTTTGGAGAGACCCAGTACTTC.